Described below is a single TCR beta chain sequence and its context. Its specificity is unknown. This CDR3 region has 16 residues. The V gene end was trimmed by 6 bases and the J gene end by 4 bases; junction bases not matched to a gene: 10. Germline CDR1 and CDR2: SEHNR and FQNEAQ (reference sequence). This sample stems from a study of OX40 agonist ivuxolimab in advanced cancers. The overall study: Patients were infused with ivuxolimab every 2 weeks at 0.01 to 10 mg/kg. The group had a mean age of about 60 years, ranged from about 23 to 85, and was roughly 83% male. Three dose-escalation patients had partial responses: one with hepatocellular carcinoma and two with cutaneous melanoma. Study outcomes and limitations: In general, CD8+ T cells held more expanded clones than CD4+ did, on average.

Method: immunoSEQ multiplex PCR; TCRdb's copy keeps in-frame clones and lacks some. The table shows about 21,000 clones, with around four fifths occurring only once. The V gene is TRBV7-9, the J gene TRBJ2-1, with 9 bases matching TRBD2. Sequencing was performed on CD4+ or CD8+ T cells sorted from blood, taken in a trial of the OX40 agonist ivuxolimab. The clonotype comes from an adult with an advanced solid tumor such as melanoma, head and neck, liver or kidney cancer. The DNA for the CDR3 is TGTGCCAGCAGTCGGACCGGGACTAGCCCTTACAATGAGCAGTTCTTC. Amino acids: CASSRTGTSPYNEQFF.